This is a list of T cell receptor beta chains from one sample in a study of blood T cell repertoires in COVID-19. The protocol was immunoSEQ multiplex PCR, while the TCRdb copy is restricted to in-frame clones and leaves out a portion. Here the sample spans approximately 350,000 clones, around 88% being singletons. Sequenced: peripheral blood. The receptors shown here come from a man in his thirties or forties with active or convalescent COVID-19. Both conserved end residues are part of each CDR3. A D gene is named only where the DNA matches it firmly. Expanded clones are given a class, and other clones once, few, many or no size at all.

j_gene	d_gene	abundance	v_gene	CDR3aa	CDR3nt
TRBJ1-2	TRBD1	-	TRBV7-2	CASSPRDRVYTF	TGTGCCAGCAGCCCCCGGGACAGGGTCTACACCTTC
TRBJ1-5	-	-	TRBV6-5	CASFGGDYSNQPQHF	TGTGCCAGCTTTGGGGGGGATTATAGCAATCAGCCCCAGCATTTT
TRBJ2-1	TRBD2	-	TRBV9	CASTPGAGGKNEQFF	TGTGCCAGCACCCCAGGGGCGGGAGGAAAGAATGAGCAGTTCTTC
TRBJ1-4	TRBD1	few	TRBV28	CASSYLGQSNEKLFF	TGTGCCAGCAGTTACCTGGGACAGTCTAATGAAAAACTGTTTTTT
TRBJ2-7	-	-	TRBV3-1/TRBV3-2	CASSQSRVGEQYF	TGTGCCAGCAGCCAATCCCGGGTGGGCGAGCAGTACTTC
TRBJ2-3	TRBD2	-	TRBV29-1	CSVEDPVTSNSDTQYF	TGCAGCGTTGAAGATCCCGTGACTAGCAATTCAGATACGCAGTATTTT
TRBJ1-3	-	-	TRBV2	CASSEYGNSGNTIYF	TGTGCCAGCAGTGAGTACGGGAACTCTGGAAACACCATATATTTT
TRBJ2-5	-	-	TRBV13	CASSFAALETQYF	TGTGCCAGCAGCTTCGCGGCGTTAGAGACCCAGTACTTC
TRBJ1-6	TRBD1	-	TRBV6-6	CASSPGQVNSPLHF	TGTGCCAGCAGCCCCGGACAGGTTAATTCACCCCTCCACTTT
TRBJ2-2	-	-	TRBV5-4	CASSHLKTENTGELFF	TGTGCCAGCAGCCACCTAAAAACCGAGAACACCGGGGAGCTGTTTTTT
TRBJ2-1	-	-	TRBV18	CASTITWTDPEQFF	TGTGCCAGCACCATAACTTGGACAGACCCTGAGCAGTTCTTC
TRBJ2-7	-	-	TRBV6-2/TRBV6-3	CASSTRGTQGRRGLYEQYF	TGTGCCAGCAGTACCCGTGGCACGCAGGGTCGACGCGGTCTCTACGAGCAGTACTTC
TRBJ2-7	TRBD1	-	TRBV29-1	CSVFYDRGLFSYEQYF	TGCAGCGTTTTTTACGACAGGGGGCTGTTCTCCTACGAGCAGTACTTC
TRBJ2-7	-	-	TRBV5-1	CASSLVQGSSYEQYF	TGCGCCAGCAGCTTGGTGCAGGGGTCTTCCTACGAGCAGTACTTC
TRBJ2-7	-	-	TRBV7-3	CASSFDRFYEQYF	TGTGCCAGCAGCTTCGACAGGTTCTACGAGCAGTACTTC
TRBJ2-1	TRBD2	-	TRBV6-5	CAGRTSGNNEQFF	TGTGCCGGGCGGACTAGCGGGAACAATGAGCAGTTCTTC
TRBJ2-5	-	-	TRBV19	CASTSRGARETQYF	TGTGCCAGTACCTCCCGGGGGGCAAGAGAGACCCAGTACTTC
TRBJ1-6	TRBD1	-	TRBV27	CASSLMPTGLYSPLHF	TGTGCCAGCAGTTTAATGCCGACAGGGCTGTATTCACCCCTCCACTTT
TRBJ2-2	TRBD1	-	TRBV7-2	CASRPKTPDRGRTGELFF	TGTGCCAGCAGACCTAAAACCCCGGACAGGGGCCGCACCGGGGAGCTGTTTTTT
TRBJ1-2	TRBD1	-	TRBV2	CASSETGEVGYTF	TGTGCCAGCAGCGAGACAGGGGAGGTCGGCTACACCTTC
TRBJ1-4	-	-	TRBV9	CASSVGESNEKLFF	TGTGCCAGCAGCGTAGGGGAGTCTAATGAAAAACTGTTTTTT
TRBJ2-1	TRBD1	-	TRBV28	CASYRGDYNEQFF	TGTGCCAGCTACAGGGGGGATTACAATGAGCAGTTCTTC
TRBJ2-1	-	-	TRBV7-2	CASSFDRSKNYNEQFF	TGTGCCAGCAGCTTTGACAGGAGTAAAAATTACAATGAGCAGTTCTTC
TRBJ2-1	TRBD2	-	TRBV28	CASGAIAGGPYEQFF	TGTGCCAGCGGGGCGATAGCGGGAGGGCCGTATGAGCAGTTCTTC
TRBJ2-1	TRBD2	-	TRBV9	CASSARLAGGPGSNEQFF	TGTGCCAGCAGCGCAAGACTAGCGGGAGGGCCGGGGAGCAATGAGCAGTTCTTC
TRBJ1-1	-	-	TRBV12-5	CASGNRDAEAFF	TGTGCTAGTGGTAACAGGGATGCTGAAGCTTTCTTT
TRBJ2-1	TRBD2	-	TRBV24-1	CATSRGKGGSYNEQFF	TGTGCCACCAGTAGAGGAAAGGGAGGGTCCTACAATGAGCAGTTCTTC
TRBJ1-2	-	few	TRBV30	CAWSTGLSYGYTF	TGTGCCTGGAGCACTGGACTGTCCTATGGCTACACCTTC
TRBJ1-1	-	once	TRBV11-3	CASSFRMTNTEAFF	TGTGCCAGCAGCTTCCGCATGACAAACACTGAAGCTTTCTTT
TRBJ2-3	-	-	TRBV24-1	CATSEGRDTQYF	TGTGCCACCAGTGAAGGGAGGGATACGCAGTATTTT
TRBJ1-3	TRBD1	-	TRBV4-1	CASSQARDSSGNTIYF	TGCGCCAGCAGCCAAGCCCGGGACAGCTCTGGAAACACCATATATTTT
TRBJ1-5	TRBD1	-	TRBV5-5	CASSLEGASQPQHF	TGTGCCAGCAGCCTAGAGGGGGCAAGTCAGCCCCAGCATTTT
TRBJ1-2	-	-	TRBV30	CAWSATRHGGAYTF	TGTGCCTGGAGTGCCACCAGACACGGCGGGGCCTACACCTTC
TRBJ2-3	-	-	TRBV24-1	CATSEQGSRTDTQYF	TGTGCCACCAGTGAACAGGGATCCCGCACAGATACGCAGTATTTT
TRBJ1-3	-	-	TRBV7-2	CASGPNSGNTIYF	TGTGCCAGCGGGCCGAACTCTGGAAACACCATATATTTT
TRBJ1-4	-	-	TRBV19	CASSNSRGGGEKLFF	TGTGCCAGTAGTAATTCCCGGGGAGGAGGAGAAAAACTGTTTTTT
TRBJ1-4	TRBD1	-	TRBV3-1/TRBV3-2	CASSSNSPGQGYERLFF	TGTGCCAGCAGTTCCAATAGTCCGGGACAGGGGTATGAAAGACTGTTTTTT
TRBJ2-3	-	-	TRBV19	CASSSPMNTQYF	TGTGCCAGTAGTTCCCCTATGAATACGCAGTATTTT
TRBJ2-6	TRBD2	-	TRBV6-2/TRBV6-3	CASSLAGSSGGANVLTF	TGTGCCAGCAGTTTAGCGGGGTCCTCTGGAGGGGCCAACGTCCTGACTTTC
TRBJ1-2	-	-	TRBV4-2	CASSQEDSPAYYGYTF	TGTGCCAGCAGCCAAGAGGACAGTCCCGCTTACTATGGCTACACCTTC
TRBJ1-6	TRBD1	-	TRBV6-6	CASTWTGDSPLHF	TGTGCCAGCACCTGGACAGGGGATTCACCCCTCCACTTT
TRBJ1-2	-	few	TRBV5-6	CASSSAGGIGGYTF	TGTGCCAGCAGCTCGGCGGGGGGAATAGGTGGCTACACCTTC
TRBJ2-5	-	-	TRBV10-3	CAISESGQGGETQYF	TGTGCCATCAGTGAGTCGGGCCAGGGGGGAGAGACCCAGTACTTC
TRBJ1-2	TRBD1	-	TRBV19	CASSPTAWTGRVYGYTF	TGTGCCAGTAGTCCGACCGCTTGGACAGGGAGGGTCTATGGCTACACCTTC
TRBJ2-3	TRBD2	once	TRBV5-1	CASRGRGTDTQYF	TGCGCCAGCAGAGGGAGGGGCACAGATACGCAGTATTTT
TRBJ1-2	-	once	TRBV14	CASSQGGVYGYTF	TGTGCCAGCAGCCAAGGGGGCGTCTATGGCTACACCTTC
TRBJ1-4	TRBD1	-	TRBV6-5	CASSRDRGSEKLFF	TGTGCCAGCAGTAGGGACAGGGGGAGTGAAAAACTGTTTTTT
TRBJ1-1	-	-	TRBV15	CATSRDRGPNEAFF	TGTGCCACCAGCAGAGATCGAGGCCCGAACGAAGCTTTCTTT
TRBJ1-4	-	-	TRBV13	CASSSWGLNEKLFF	TGTGCCAGCAGCTCCTGGGGCCTAAATGAAAAACTGTTTTTT
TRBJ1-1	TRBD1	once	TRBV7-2	CASSSTGRGIWNTEAFF	TGTGCCAGCAGTTCAACCGGCAGGGGGATATGGAACACTGAAGCTTTCTTT
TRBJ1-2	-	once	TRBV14	CASSQVAGDYGYTF	TGTGCCAGCAGCCAAGTCGCGGGGGACTATGGCTACACCTTC
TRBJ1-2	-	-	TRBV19	CASTVGSRHSAINF	TGTGCCAGTACAGTCGGTTCGAGACACTCCGCAATCAACTTC
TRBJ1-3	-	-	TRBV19	CASSIPFSSGNTIYF	TGTGCCAGTAGTATTCCTTTTAGCTCTGGAAACACCATATATTTT
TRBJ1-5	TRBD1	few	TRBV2	CASSGRQGWSNQPQHF	TGTGCCAGCAGTGGTAGACAGGGGTGGAGCAATCAGCCCCAGCATTTT
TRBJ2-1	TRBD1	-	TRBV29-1	CSVRDSYNEQFF	TGCAGCGTCAGGGACAGCTACAATGAGCAGTTCTTC
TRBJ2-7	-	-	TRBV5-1	CASSSANEQYF	TGCGCCAGCAGCTCAGCGAACGAGCAGTACTTC
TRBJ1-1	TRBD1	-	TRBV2	CASKGRRDRGRITEAFF	TGTGCCAGCAAGGGGCGGAGAGACAGGGGGCGCATCACTGAAGCTTTCTTT
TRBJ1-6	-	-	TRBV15	CATSREYMVVGDSPLHF	TGTGCCACCAGCAGAGAGTACATGGTTGTCGGGGATTCACCCCTCCACTTT